One T cell receptor (beta chain) is described in this entry. The antigen is not known. The sample comes from a study of CD4 T cells in relation to SARS-CoV-2 and coronaviruses. TCRdb keeps only in-frame clones here, not all; method: immunoSEQ multiplex PCR. This table holds approximately 30,000 clones, around two thirds found once. Study outcomes and limitations: No crossreactivity against non-spike viral proteins was tested here. In roughly 65% of donors, memory CD4+ clonotypes crossrecognized SARS-CoV-2 and at least one common cold coronavirus spike.

Trimming stripped 8 bases from V and 1 base from J, with 14 bases between. Germline V gene data show CDR1 as GTSNPN and CDR2 as SVGIG (reference sequence). The CDR3 loop spans 13 amino acids. The unexposed donors gave CD4+ T cells in about 2011-2019, prior to COVID-19. CD4+ T cells were isolated from the cells after roughly 11 days of culture. The source is a human donor in good health. The rearrangement links TRBV30 to TRBJ1-1; the D gene is possibly TRBD1 (5 bases). Specimen: CD4+ T cells from PBMCs, cultured in vitro. CDR3 sequence reads: CARSFRANTEAFF. CDR3 in DNA: TGTGCCCGGTCCTTCAGGGCGAACACTGAAGCTTTCTTT.